This TCR beta chain was obtained from a study of T cells after somatic rescue of genetic block. V trimming: 5 bases; J trimming: 4 bases; junction bases outside the gene matches: 2. The CDR3 spans 13 residues. Germline values: CDR1 MNHEY, CDR2 SVGAGI. Profiled with immunoSEQ multiplex PCR; TCRdb holds only in-frame clones, not every one. The sample has roughly 55,000 clones, 90% to 97% seen once. The chain couples TRBV6-5 to TRBJ1-2; 9 positions agree with TRBD1. The clonotype originates from a child under two years old. The sequencing input was peripheral blood mononuclear cells (PBMCs). CDR3: CASSEQGAYGYTF. The CDR3 nucleotides read TGTGCCAGCAGTGAACAGGGGGCCTATGGCTACACCTTC.